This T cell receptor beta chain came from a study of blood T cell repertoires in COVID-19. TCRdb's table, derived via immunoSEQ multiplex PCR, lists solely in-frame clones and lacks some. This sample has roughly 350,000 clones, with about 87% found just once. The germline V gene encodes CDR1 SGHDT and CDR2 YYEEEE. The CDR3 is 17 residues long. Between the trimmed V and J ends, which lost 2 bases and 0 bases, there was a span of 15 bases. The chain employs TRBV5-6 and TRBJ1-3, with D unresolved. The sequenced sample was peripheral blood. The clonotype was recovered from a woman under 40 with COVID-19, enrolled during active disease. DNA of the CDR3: TGTGCCAGCAGCTTAAGAATGGCGGGAAGCTCTGGAAACACCATATATTTT. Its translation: CASSLRMAGSSGNTIYF.